The sample holds a few counts of the clone carrying this T cell receptor (beta chain). This entry belongs to a study of T-cell reconstitution after alpha-beta-depleted transplantation in children. Germline V gene data show CDR1 as SGHAT and CDR2 as FQNNGV. The length of the CDR3 is 13 residues. V was pared by 6 bases and J by 9 bases, with 16 bases between. It was with unique molecular identifiers that the TCRbeta library was prepared. One entry per CDR3 protein results from TCRdb running MiXCR on the PCR reads. This sample carries about 610,000 distinct CDR3 sequences, roughly 10% of them seen once, and the ten largest clones take roughly 3.9%.

The sample consisted of PBMCs from the stem cell graft donor, taken from the stem cell graft. The receptor was derived from a human donor who donated a stem cell graft to a child with acute myeloid leukemia. The chain has TRBV11-2 and TRBJ2-3, with D maybe TRBD1 (6 bases). The CDR3 reads CASRDQGHETQYF. The CDR3 region has the DNA TGTGCCAGCAGGGACCAGGGGCACGAGACGCAGTATTTT. The full variable domain, completed using reference TRBV11-2 and TRBJ2-3, is EAGVAQSPRYKIIEKRQSVAFWCNPISGHATLYWYQQILGQGPKLLIQFQNNGVVDDSQLPKDRFSAERLKGVDSTLKIQPAKLEDSAVYLCASRDQGHETQYFGPGTRLTVL.